Each of the 13 T cell receptor beta chains below was sequenced from the same sample in a study of cytomegalovirus exposure and HLA in healthy donors. Both 60 Vbeta primers and 13 Jbeta primers went into the PCR. Repertoires were generated with immunoSEQ multiplex PCR, while TCRdb's copy carries only in-frame clones and drops some. The sample contains tens of thousands of clones, around 83% of which appear only once. The specimen sequenced was PBMCs. Receptors originate from a man aged 25 to 40 in good health and CMV-seronegative.

This clone was seen only a few times. The chain has TRBV5-1 and TRBJ2-1; 7 nucleotides match TRBD2. Trimming at V came to 0 bases and at J to 5 bases, leaving 8 bases not matched to a gene. The CDR3 extends over 16 amino acids. Germline lookup yields CDR1 SGHRS and CDR2 YFSETQ. The CDR3 DNA sequence: TGCGCCAGCAGCTTGGTGGAGCGGGGTGGGGACAATGAGCAGTTCTTC. Encoded protein: CASSLVERGGDNEQFF.

The CDR3 sequence is CASSRQGPAYNSPLHF. Here the CDR3 DNA reads TGTGCCAGCTCACGACAGGGTCCGGCCTATAATTCACCCCTCCACTTT. The gene calls are TRBV18 and TRBJ1-6; TRBD1 matches 7 bases. The V and J ends lost 4 bases and 2 bases, in that order; junction bases with no gene match: 5. Germline loops: CDR1 KGHSH, CDR2 LQKENI. The CDR3 length is 16 residues. Full variable domain (outside the CDR3, taken from reference TRBV18 and TRBJ1-6): NAGVMQNPRHLVRRRGQEARLRCSPMKGHSHVYWYRQLPEEGLKFMVYLQKENIIDESGMPKERFSAEFPKEGPSILRIQQVVRGDSAAYFCASSRQGPAYNSPLHFGNGTRLTVT.

For the CDR3, the DNA is TGCGCCAGCAGCCTCACTAGCGGGAGTAGTTACGAGCAGTACTTC. Amino acids: CASSLTSGSSYEQYF. J is TRBJ2-7 and V is TRBV5-1; 11 nucleotides line up with TRBD2. V was pared by 4 bases and J by 4 bases, with 7 bases of the junction left unmatched. CDR1 and CDR2 from the germline V gene are SGHRS and YFSETQ. The CDR3 covers 15 residues.

In its sample, this clone was seen a few times. The gene calls are TRBV2 and TRBJ1-5; 9 nucleotides match TRBD1. Germline lookup yields CDR1 SNHLY and CDR2 FYNNEI. The CDR3 contains 14 residues. V shed 7 bases and J 5 bases; nucleotides not matched to a gene: 6. CDR3: CASTPGQGDQPQHF. The CDR3 DNA follows: TGTGCCAGCACACCGGGACAGGGTGATCAGCCCCAGCATTTT.

The V call is TRBV5-4, the J call TRBJ2-1, with 8 bases fitting TRBD2. V dropped 4 bases and J dropped 5; count of bases not matched to a gene: 11. The CDR3 is 16 amino acids. In germline, CDR1 is SGHNT, CDR2 YYREEE (reference sequence). This CDR3 reads CASSPESSGGDNEQFF. CDR3 in DNA: TGTGCCAGCAGCCCGGAGAGCAGCGGGGGAGACAATGAGCAGTTCTTC.

The V gene is TRBV13, the J gene TRBJ1-1; D not resolved. Trimming took off 6 bases at V and 4 bases at J, with 9 bases between the two ends. This CDR3 spans 12 amino acids. Germline values: CDR1 PRHDT, CDR2 FYEKMQ (reference sequence). In DNA, the CDR3 is TGTGCCAGCAGGGAGATACTCACTGAAGCTTTCTTT. It encodes CASREILTEAFF.

This chain connects TRBV27 to TRBJ2-5; no firm D call. Germline-derived CDR1 and CDR2 are MNHEY and SMNVEV (reference sequence). Trimming pared 4 bases from V and 2 bases from J, leaving 14 bases between. CDR3 length equals 15 residues. CDR3 nucleotide sequence: TGTGCCAGCAGTTCGTCGCGGAGTAGACAAGAGACCCAGTACTTC. Amino acids: CASSSSRSRQETQYF.

The rearrangement uses TRBV7-2 and TRBJ2-7; no clear D gene. This CDR3 region has 12 residues. Looked up from germline, CDR1 is SGHTA and CDR2 is FQGNSA. V was shortened by 2 bases and J by 6 bases, with 8 bases between the two germline ends. For the CDR3, the DNA is TGTGCCAGCAGCTTAACGACAACCGAGCAGTACTTC. As protein: CASSLTTTEQYF.

The genes are TRBV7-9 and TRBJ1-4; 7 bases align to TRBD1. CDR1 and CDR2 from the germline V gene are SEHNR and FQNEAQ (reference sequence). The V gene end was trimmed by 6 bases and the J gene end by 1 base; junction bases not matched to a gene: 8. The CDR3 is 16 amino acids. CDR3 loop: CASRSGTGETNEKLFF. The CDR3 region has the DNA TGTGCCAGCAGGTCAGGAACAGGGGAAACTAATGAAAAACTGTTTTTT.

This sequence joins TRBV10-1 and TRBJ2-7; D may be TRBD2 (7 bases). The length of the CDR3 is 13 residues. Germline V gene lookup returns CDR1 WNHNN and CDR2 SYGVQD (reference sequence). The V gene lost 5 bases and the J gene lost 3 bases, with 11 bases spanning the gap. CDR3 residues: CASSRGGVYEQYF. In DNA, the CDR3 is TGCGCCAGCAGTAGAGGGGGGGTCTACGAGCAGTACTTC.

This clone was observed a handful of times. The gene calls are TRBV5-1 and TRBJ1-5; the D is unclear. V lost 0 bases, J lost 6 bases, and 7 bases lay in between. Germline V gives CDR1 SGHRS, CDR2 YFSETQ. The length of the CDR3 is 13 residues. The CDR3 loop reads CASSLDGGQPQHF. Here the CDR3 DNA reads TGCGCCAGCAGCTTGGATGGAGGTCAGCCCCAGCATTTT.

The chain combines TRBV7-8 with TRBJ1-4; TRBD1 might be the D (6 bases). Germline V gene lookup returns CDR1 SGHVS and CDR2 FQNEAQ. This CDR3 contains 12 residues. V was trimmed by 5 bases and J by 7 bases, leaving 8 bases between them. The CDR3 DNA follows: TGTGCCAGCAGCCCGGACAGTGAAAAACTGTTTTTT. It codes for CASSPDSEKLFF.

This chain joins TRBV10-1 and TRBJ2-5, with 9 bases aligning to TRBD1. This CDR3 is 16 amino acids long. Losses at the gene ends were 5 bases for V and 3 bases for J; bases not matched to a gene: 10. CDR1 is WNHNN, CDR2 SYGVQD, per germline (reference sequence). The CDR3 protein is CASSPPGQGMEETQYF. The CDR3 bases are TGCGCCAGCAGTCCCCCCGGACAGGGGATGGAAGAGACCCAGTACTTC.